One T cell receptor (beta chain) is described in this entry. This sample stems from a study of blood T cell repertoires in COVID-19. Study as a whole: In each case, the material was cDNA or gDNA derived from T cells, B-cell-depleted T cells, or PBMCs.

With V trimmed by 5 bases and J by 4 bases, 11 bases remained unmatched. This CDR3 region has 15 residues. Germline V lookup: CDR1 MDHEN, CDR2 SYDVKM. TCRdb keeps only in-frame clones here, not all; method: immunoSEQ multiplex PCR. The top ten hold under 3% of the sample, which has about 210,000 clones, 80% to 90% seen once. The origin of this receptor is a man aged 45-65 years with active or convalescent COVID-19. The sequencing sample was made of peripheral blood. The chain carries TRBV28 and TRBJ2-7; 7 bases align to TRBD1. CDR3 protein: CASSPRQGVQYEQYF. In nucleotides, the CDR3 is TGTGCCAGCAGTCCCCGGCAGGGGGTTCAATACGAGCAGTACTTC.